This TCR beta chain was identified during a study of T cell responses to AZD1222 COVID-19 vaccine. The study's findings and limits: White British ancestry dominated among donors, who included more females, and clonal diversity was possibly underestimated. Unmutated variant regions reportedly attract nearly half of all spike-specific TCRs. Seropositive status at baseline applied to only 5 to 7 AZD1222 recipients. Repertoire sampling occurred only after the peak T cell response.

The method was immunoSEQ multiplex PCR; TCRdb's version includes in-frame clones alone and lacks a portion of them. Of about 200,000 clones listed, about 92% are singletons. This clone was recorded once. Its specificity is unknown. The CDR3 sequence is 16 residues long. V shed 4 bases, J shed 6 bases, and the junction held 11 bases outside the gene matches. CDR1 and CDR2 from the germline V gene are SEHNR and FQNEAQ (reference sequence). The chain uses TRBV7-9 and TRBJ2-3; 9 bases line up with TRBD2. The specimen was peripheral blood, collected 28 days after the second dose of the MenACWY control vaccine. This receptor was taken from an adult who received the MenACWY meningococcal vaccine as a control. CDR3 amino acids: CASSSLIAGEGDTQYF. DNA of the CDR3: TGTGCCAGCAGCTCCCTTATAGCGGGAGAGGGGGATACGCAGTATTTT.